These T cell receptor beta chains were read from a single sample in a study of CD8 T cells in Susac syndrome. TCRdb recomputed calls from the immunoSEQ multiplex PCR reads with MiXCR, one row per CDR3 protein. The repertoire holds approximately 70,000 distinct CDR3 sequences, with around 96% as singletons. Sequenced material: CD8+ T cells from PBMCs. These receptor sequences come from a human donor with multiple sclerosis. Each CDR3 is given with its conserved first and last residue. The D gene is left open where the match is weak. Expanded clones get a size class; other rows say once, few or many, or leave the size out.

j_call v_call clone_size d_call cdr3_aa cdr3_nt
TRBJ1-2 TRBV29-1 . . CSVESSNYGYTF TGCAGCGTTGAATCCAGTAACTATGGCTACACCTTC
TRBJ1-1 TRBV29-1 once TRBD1 CSVVKGARAEAFF TGCAGCGTTGTGAAGGGGGCGCGTGCTGAAGCTTTCTTT
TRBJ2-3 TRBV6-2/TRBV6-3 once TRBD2 CASSTDFLLGSFVAAGGTDTQYF TGTGCCAGCAGTACAGATTTCCTATTAGGCTCCTTTGTTGCGGCGGGGGGTACAGATACGCAGTATTTT
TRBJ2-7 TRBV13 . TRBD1 CASSEGRDRGYEQYF TGTGCCAGCAGCGAAGGTCGGGACAGGGGCTACGAGCAGTACTTC
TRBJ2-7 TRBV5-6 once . CASSLVGSYYEQYF TGTGCCAGCAGCTTGGTCGGGAGCTACTACGAGCAGTACTTC
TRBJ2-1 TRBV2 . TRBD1 CASTPGQGGDEQFF TGTGCCAGCACCCCGGGACAGGGGGGGGATGAGCAGTTCTTC
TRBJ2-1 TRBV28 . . CASNKLDEQFF TGTGCCAGCAACAAGCTCGATGAGCAGTTCTTC
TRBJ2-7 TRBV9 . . CASSVGGDDVEEQYF TGTGCCAGCAGCGTAGGGGGGGACGATGTTGAGGAGCAGTACTTC
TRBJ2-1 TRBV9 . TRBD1 CASSFGTGDNEQFF TGTGCCAGCAGCTTTGGGACAGGGGACAATGAGCAGTTCTTC
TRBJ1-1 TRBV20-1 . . CSARGYSETINTEAFF TGCAGTGCTAGAGGGTACTCCGAGACAATCAACACTGAAGCTTTCTTT
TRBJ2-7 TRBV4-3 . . CASSQDRGDGSYEQYF TGCGCCAGCAGCCAAGACAGAGGGGACGGGAGCTACGAGCAGTACTTC
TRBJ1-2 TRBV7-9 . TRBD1 CASSPSLTGHGYTF TGTGCCAGCAGCCCTTCTCTGACAGGGCATGGCTACACCTTC
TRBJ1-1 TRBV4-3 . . CASRPTGTENTEAFF TGCGCCAGCAGACCGACCGGGACGGAAAACACTGAAGCTTTCTTT
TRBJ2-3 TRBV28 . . CASSTSRGLSTDTQYF TGTGCCAGCAGTACCTCTCGGGGGCTTAGCACAGATACGCAGTATTTT
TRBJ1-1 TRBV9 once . CASSLLPETEAFF TGTGCCAGCAGCTTACTCCCGGAGACTGAAGCTTTCTTT
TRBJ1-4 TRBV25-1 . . CASSESAGYNEKLFF TGTGCCAGCAGTGAATCGGCAGGTTACAATGAAAAACTGTTTTTT